Shown below are 10 T cell receptor beta chains from a single sample sequenced in a study of cytomegalovirus exposure and HLA in healthy donors. 13 Jbeta primers and 60 Vbeta primers were used for the PCR. Measured with immunoSEQ multiplex PCR; TCRdb has only the in-frame clones, and not every one. The sample yields fewer than 130,000 clones, approximately 66% seen once. The sequencing sample was made of PBMCs. The receptors here all came from a man aged 35 to 55 in good health and CMV-seropositive.

The J gene is TRBJ2-5, the V gene TRBV4-1; the D gene is possibly TRBD2 (5 bases). CDR1 is MGHRA, CDR2 YSYEKL, per germline. There are 14 residues in the CDR3. Trimming pared 0 bases from V and 10 bases from J, leaving 15 bases between. CDR3 protein: CASSQDLRVTSQYF. In nucleotides, the CDR3 is TGCGCCAGCAGCCAAGATTTGCGCGTCACTAGCCAGTACTTC.

The J gene is TRBJ2-5, the V gene TRBV28; TRBD1 is a possible D gene (6 bases). This CDR3 has 11 amino acids. Per germline, CDR1 MDHEN and CDR2 SYDVKM. V was trimmed by 6 bases and J by 6 bases, leaving 8 bases between them. CDR3 protein: CASRTGQTQYF. The CDR3 bases are TGTGCCAGCAGGACAGGCCAGACCCAGTACTTC.

CDR3 in amino acids: CATAAPQANQPQHF. DNA of the CDR3: TGTGCCACCGCCGCGCCACAGGCCAATCAGCCCCAGCATTTT. The rearrangement uses TRBV10-3 and TRBJ1-5, with D maybe TRBD1 (5 bases). The CDR3 is made up of 14 amino acids. CDR1 and CDR2 (germline): ENHRY, SYGVKD. V lost 10 bases and J 3 bases, leaving 16 bases between the germline ends.

The gene calls are TRBV10-1 and TRBJ2-7; 8 nucleotides match TRBD1. The CDR3 covers 13 residues. Unmatched junction bases numbered 7, after V lost 6 bases and J lost 6 bases. The germline V gene encodes CDR1 WNHNN and CDR2 SYGVQD (reference sequence). CDR3 sequence: CASSSGTGGEQYV. As DNA, the CDR3 is TGCGCCAGCAGCTCCGGGACAGGAGGCGAGCAGTACGTC.

This clone has a single count. The rearrangement uses TRBV15 and TRBJ2-5, with a tentative D call TRBD1 (6 bases). Trimming took 8 bases from V and 7 from J, leaving 20 bases between them. CDR1 LNHNV and CDR2 YYDKDF come from the germline V gene (reference sequence). The CDR3 has 14 residues. The CDR3 here is CATGTRDTKGTQYF. CDR3 DNA sequence: TGTGCCACCGGCACCCGGGACACGAAGGGGACCCAGTACTTC.

The V call is TRBV19, the J call TRBJ2-5, with 7 bases lining up with TRBD1. CDR3 length: 14 residues. In germline, CDR1 is LNHDA, CDR2 SQIVND (reference sequence). V lost 4 bases and J lost 2; bases outside the gene matches: 4. For the CDR3, the DNA is TGTGCCAGTAGTAGTTGGGACAGACAAGAGACCCAGTACTTC. It is translated as CASSSWDRQETQYF.

The CDR3 loop is CATSRDRRDTQYF. For the CDR3, the DNA is TGTGCCACCAGCAGAGATAGGAGAGATACGCAGTATTTT. The genes are TRBV15 and TRBJ2-3; no clear D. This CDR3 comprises 13 residues. Trimming removed 0 bases at V and 5 bases at J, with 6 bases between. The germline CDR1 and CDR2 sequences are LNHNV and YYDKDF (reference sequence).

V and J are TRBV5-6 and TRBJ2-5; 7 nucleotides line up with TRBD2. From germline, CDR1 is SGHDT and CDR2 YYEEEE. The CDR3 sequence is 16 residues long. J gave up 5 bases and V 0 bases, and 10 bases lay outside the gene matches. CDR3 residues: CASSLGERRGRETQYF. CDR3 coding DNA: TGTGCCAGCAGCTTGGGGGAGAGGCGGGGGAGGGAGACCCAGTACTTC.

The sample holds one count of this clone. The chain uses TRBV6-1 and TRBJ1-6, with a possible D match to TRBD1 (6 bases). The germline V and J ends were trimmed by 3 bases and 10 bases, with 10 bases remaining between them. CDR1 is MNHNS and CDR2 is SASEGT in the germline V gene. The CDR3 spans 13 residues. The CDR3 protein is CASSEGTISPLHF. The CDR3, as DNA: TGTGCCAGCAGTGAGGGGACAATATCACCCCTCCACTTT.

The J gene is TRBJ2-7, the V gene TRBV6-5; 11 bases map to TRBD2. Looked up from germline, CDR1 is MNHEY and CDR2 is SVGAGI. Germline trimming cut 7 bases from V and 1 base from J; bases unmatched to any gene: 6. The CDR3 has 15 residues. The CDR3 nucleotides are TGTGCCAGCAAACCTGGGACTAGCGGTTCCTACGAGCAGTACTTC. As protein: CASKPGTSGSYEQYF.